These 31 T cell receptor beta chains came from one sample sequenced in a study of cytomegalovirus exposure and HLA in healthy donors. The study ran its PCR with 60 Vbeta and 13 Jbeta primers. The data were produced by immunoSEQ multiplex PCR, yet TCRdb's version contains in-frame clones alone and is incomplete. This sample yields 90,000 to 150,000 clones, of which 70% to 85% are seen a single time; approximately 5% belongs to the top ten. Sequenced: PBMCs. Every receptor here comes from a man aged 45 to 65 in good health and CMV-seropositive.

This clone was detected only a few times. V usage is TRBV6-6 and J usage is TRBJ2-5; 8 positions match TRBD2. Germline CDR1 is MNHNY and CDR2 is SVGAGI (reference sequence). Germline trimming cut 4 bases from V and 5 bases from J; bases unmatched to any gene: 9. The CDR3 loop spans 15 amino acids. The CDR3: CASSSTRGGGETQYF. DNA of the CDR3: TGTGCCAGCAGTTCAACCCGGGGGGGTGGCGAGACCCAGTACTTC.

The V gene is TRBV10-1, the J gene TRBJ2-7; D possibly corresponds to TRBD1 (5 bases). Germline CDR1 WNHNN, CDR2 SYGVQD (reference sequence). The CDR3 is 17 amino acids. V was cut by 0 bases and J by 9 bases, with 24 bases left in between. The CDR3 nucleotides read TGCGCCAGCAGTGAGTCGATCGGTACCAGGGTGACACGAGGGCAGTACTTC. Translated: CASSESIGTRVTRGQYF.

This sequence joins TRBV7-9 and TRBJ2-1, with 9 bases fitting TRBD2. With 0 bases clipped from V and 13 bases from J, the junction kept 16 bases outside the gene matches. CDR3 length: 17 amino acids. Per germline, CDR1 SEHNR and CDR2 FQNEAQ (reference sequence). CDR3 residues: CASSLALPGLATGVQFF. For the CDR3, the DNA is TGTGCCAGCAGCTTAGCCCTCCCGGGACTAGCAACCGGAGTCCAGTTCTTC.

The chain is built from TRBV10-1 and TRBJ2-2; 7 bases are a match to TRBD2. Germline CDR1 is WNHNN and CDR2 is SYGVQD (reference sequence). The J segment lost 5 bases and the V segment lost 6 bases, leaving 3 bases of the junction unmatched. The CDR3 covers 13 residues. In DNA, the CDR3 is TGCGCCAGCAGCCGGACTAGGACCGGGGAGCTGTTTTTT. Protein sequence: CASSRTRTGELFF.

The chain links TRBV2 to TRBJ2-1, with 9 bases aligning to TRBD2. The CDR3 totals 15 residues. With V trimmed by 3 bases and J by 7 bases, 7 bases remained unmatched. Germline V gene lookup returns CDR1 SNHLY and CDR2 FYNNEI. The CDR3 nucleotides are TGTGCCAGCAGTGATGAACTAGCGGGTCGGAATGAGCAGTTCTTC. Its translation is CASSDELAGRNEQFF.

About this clone itself: Other DNA sequences in this specimen translate into the identical CDR3. This chain joins TRBV7-8 and TRBJ2-7; 8 nucleotides agree with TRBD1. The CDR3 has 12 amino acids. Germline V lookup: CDR1 SGHVS, CDR2 FQNEAQ. The V gene end was trimmed by 3 bases and the J gene end by 5 bases; junction bases not matched to a gene: 0. The CDR3 coding sequence is TGTGCCAGCAGCTTGACAGGGGACGAGCAGTACTTC. Protein product: CASSLTGDEQYF.

The rearrangement joins TRBV5-4 to TRBJ1-1; D might be TRBD1 (6 bases). The CDR3 extends over 16 amino acids. Germline values: CDR1 SGHNT, CDR2 YYREEE (reference sequence). Trimming shortened V by 4 bases and J by 0 bases, and 16 bases separated the two germline ends. For the CDR3, the DNA is TGTGCCAGCAGCCCGTCGACAGGCCCAATGAACACTGAAGCTTTCTTT. Its protein is CASSPSTGPMNTEAFF.

This chain connects TRBV19 to TRBJ1-1; 7 positions agree with TRBD1. This CDR3 comprises 13 residues. The ends lost 4 bases at V and 8 bases at J; junction bases unmatched: 7. Per germline, CDR1 LNHDA and CDR2 SQIVND (reference sequence). CDR3 protein: CASSRDRGAEAFF. The CDR3 DNA is TGTGCCAGTAGTAGGGACAGAGGAGCCGAAGCTTTCTTT.

This rearrangement joins TRBV28 to TRBJ1-6; D unresolved. The V gene lost 5 bases and the J gene lost 0 bases, with 11 bases spanning the gap. The CDR3 covers 16 residues. Germline V CDR1 and CDR2: MDHEN, SYDVKM. The CDR3 spells CASSPDRSSYNSPLHF. For the CDR3, the DNA is TGTGCCAGCAGTCCCGACCGGAGCTCCTATAATTCACCCCTCCACTTT.

V and J are TRBV4-1 and TRBJ1-2; TRBD1 is a possible D gene (6 bases). The germline gives CDR1 MGHRA, CDR2 YSYEKL. CDR3 length: 14 amino acids. Trimming took off 1 base at V and 7 bases at J, with 13 bases between the two ends. This CDR3 is CASSQVAGAGGYTF. In nucleotides, the CDR3 is TGCGCCAGCAGCCAAGTCGCAGGGGCAGGTGGCTACACCTTC.

The CDR3 nucleotides are TGTGCCACCAGCAGTACAGGGGGTGGAAACACCATATATTTT. Amino acids: CATSSTGGGNTIYF. This chain links TRBV15 with TRBJ1-3; 8 nucleotides align to TRBD1. J gave up 3 bases and V 3 bases, and 1 base lay outside the gene matches. CDR3 length: 14 amino acids. Germline CDR1 and CDR2: LNHNV and YYDKDF (reference sequence).

This chain connects TRBV29-1 to TRBJ2-7, with D possibly being TRBD1 (6 bases). V was clipped by 6 bases and J by 0 bases, with 9 bases between them. CDR1 is SQVTM, CDR2 ANQGSEA, per germline. This CDR3 is built from 12 residues. The CDR3 spells CSVGHYSYEQYF. The CDR3 region has the DNA TGCAGCGTGGGACATTACTCCTACGAGCAGTACTTC.

The chain is built from TRBV4-1 and TRBJ1-6, with 11 bases lining up with TRBD1. Germline loops: CDR1 MGHRA, CDR2 YSYEKL. The CDR3 loop spans 16 amino acids. V dropped 2 bases and J dropped 9; count of bases not matched to a gene: 6. The CDR3 DNA sequence: TGCGCCAGCAGCCAAATCGGACAGGGGGCTAGTTCACCCCTCCACTTT. Its translation is CASSQIGQGASSPLHF.

The chain has TRBV9 and TRBJ1-2, with 8 bases fitting TRBD1. In germline, CDR1 is SGDLS, CDR2 YYNGEE. The CDR3 covers 14 residues. Trimming at V came to 0 bases and at J to 3 bases, leaving 1 base not matched to a gene. Here the CDR3 reads CASSVADRDYGYTF. CDR3 DNA: TGTGCCAGCAGCGTAGCGGACAGGGACTATGGCTACACCTTC.

This rearrangement joins TRBV5-6 to TRBJ1-5; no clear D. V dropped 2 bases and J dropped 7 bases, with 13 bases sitting between them. Looked up from germline, CDR1 is SGHDT and CDR2 is YYEEEE. This CDR3 contains 14 residues. The CDR3 loop is CASSFGNGRQPQHF. In DNA, the CDR3 is TGTGCCAGCAGCTTCGGGAACGGTCGGCAGCCCCAGCATTTT. Supplemented by reference TRBV5-6 and TRBJ1-5, the full variable domain reads DAGVTQSPTHLIKTRGQQVTLRCSPKSGHDTVSWYQQALGQGPQFIFQYYEEEERQRGNFPDRFSGHQFPNYSSELNVNALLLGDSALYLCASSFGNGRQPQHFGDGTRLSIL.

The chain recombines TRBV30 with TRBJ2-2; 9 bases agree with TRBD2. The CDR3 runs 15 residues. The junction had 4 bases not matched to a gene; V was cut back by 0 bases and J by 5 bases. Germline-derived CDR1 and CDR2 are GTSNPN and SVGIG (reference sequence). The CDR3 loop reads CAWSVGAGGTGELFF. Here the CDR3 DNA reads TGTGCCTGGAGTGTAGGAGCGGGAGGAACCGGGGAGCTGTTTTTT.

This chain uses TRBV7-9 with TRBJ1-4, with 9 bases identical to TRBD1. V shed 2 bases and J 8 bases; nucleotides not matched to a gene: 6. The CDR3 totals 15 residues. The V gene's germline CDR1 is SEHNR and CDR2 FQNEAQ (reference sequence). CDR3 loop: CASSLTGTGLEKLFF. DNA of the CDR3: TGTGCCAGCAGCTTAACAGGGACAGGGCTCGAAAAACTGTTTTTT.

In this sample, this clone turned up a few times. The gene calls are TRBV6-5 and TRBJ2-3, with TRBD1 as a possible D gene (5 bases). V lost 6 bases and J 1 base, leaving 11 bases between the germline ends. Germline V gene data show CDR1 as MNHEY and CDR2 as SVGAGI. The CDR3 covers 14 residues. This CDR3 reads CASRSGPGTDTQYF. The CDR3 bases are TGTGCCAGCAGATCAGGGCCTGGCACAGATACGCAGTATTTT.

This chain uses TRBV4-2 with TRBJ2-1, with 7 positions matching TRBD2. The trim removed 1 base at V and 8 bases at J, leaving 11 bases unmatched. The CDR3 runs to 16 residues. The germline V gene encodes CDR1 LGHNA and CDR2 YNFKEQ. The CDR3 DNA follows: TGTGCCAGCAGCCAAGCACAAGGCGGGGGACTCGATGAGCAGTTCTTC. Amino acids: CASSQAQGGGLDEQFF.

The gene calls are TRBV4-1 and TRBJ1-4, with D unresolved. The CDR3 is 18 amino acids. The germline gives CDR1 MGHRA, CDR2 YSYEKL. Deletions cut 0 bases from V and 5 bases from J, with 19 bases between. CDR3 DNA sequence: TGCGCCAGCAGCCAAGATCAGGAACGACGACTACAAAATGAAAAACTGTTTTTT. Residues: CASSQDQERRLQNEKLFF.

The genes are TRBV11-2 and TRBJ1-4; 9 bases line up with TRBD1. Losses at the gene ends were 5 bases for V and 3 bases for J; bases not matched to a gene: 7. Germline V gene sequence: CDR1 SGHAT, CDR2 FQNNGV. The CDR3 has 16 residues. CDR3: CASSARQGESNEKLFF. CDR3 in DNA: TGTGCCAGCAGCGCCCGACAGGGGGAGTCTAATGAAAAACTGTTTTTT.

The table lists this clone with a few counts. This rearrangement joins TRBV29-1 to TRBJ2-5; weak D call: TRBD2 (6 bases). The DNA end favors TRBJ2-7, so the J call may be wrong. The CDR3 has 12 amino acids. Germline V lookup: CDR1 SQVTM, CDR2 ANQGSEA. The chain's CDR3 is CSGGDPGIEQYF. In DNA form, the CDR3 reads TGCAGCGGGGGGGACCCCGGGATCGAGCAGTACTTC.

This rearrangement joins TRBV5-4 to TRBJ1-1, with D maybe TRBD1 (5 bases). This CDR3 contains 14 residues. Trimming took 4 bases from V and 4 from J, leaving 14 bases between them. CDR1 is SGHNT, CDR2 YYREEE, per germline (reference sequence). The CDR3 loop reads CASSLTSGLTEAFF. The CDR3 nucleotides are TGTGCCAGCAGCCTCACGTCAGGGCTCACTGAAGCTTTCTTT.

This clone was detected once. The chain joins TRBV7-6 to TRBJ2-1, with D perhaps TRBD2 (6 bases). Deletions cut 2 bases from V and 6 bases from J, with 17 bases between. This CDR3 is built from 16 residues. Germline V gene sequence: CDR1 SGHVS, CDR2 FNYEAQ. The CDR3 sequence: CASSLRVGGGGNEQFF. DNA for the CDR3: TGTGCCAGCAGCTTACGTGTCGGGGGAGGTGGCAATGAGCAGTTCTTC. Together with reference TRBV7-6 and TRBJ2-1, the CDR3 gives the full variable domain: GAGVSQSPRYKVTKRGQDVALRCDPISGHVSLYWYRQALGQGPEFLTYFNYEAQQDKSGLPNDRFSAERPEGSISTLTIQRTEQRDSAMYRCASSLRVGGGGNEQFFGPGTRLTVL.

This clone appeared a few times. The chain has TRBV10-3 and TRBJ2-7, with 10 bases identical to TRBD1. Germline values: CDR1 ENHRY, CDR2 SYGVKD. This CDR3 comprises 14 residues. Unmatched junction bases numbered 9, after V lost 8 bases and J lost 5 bases. As DNA, the CDR3 is TGTGCCATCGGGGGACAGGGGCGCTTAAACGAGCAGTACTTC. It translates to CAIGGQGRLNEQYF.

The rearrangement joins TRBV6-1 to TRBJ1-6; 8 nucleotides align to TRBD1. Per the germline V gene, CDR1 is MNHNS and CDR2 is SASEGT. This CDR3 contains 14 residues. Trimming took 6 bases from V and 10 from J; bases not matched to a gene: 8. In DNA, the CDR3 is TGTGCCAGCAGGGACAGGGCCGGGGGGTCACCCCTCCACTTT. This gives the protein CASRDRAGGSPLHF.

The chain combines TRBV29-1 with TRBJ2-5, with 10 bases lining up with TRBD2. The CDR3 extends over 13 amino acids. The germline CDR1 and CDR2 sequences are SQVTM and ANQGSEA. The V gene end was trimmed by 6 bases and the J gene end by 5 bases; junction bases not matched to a gene: 6. CDR3 in DNA: TGCAGCGTCCAACTAGCGGGGTTGGAGACCCAGTACTTC. This codes for CSVQLAGLETQYF.

The chain is built from TRBV30 and TRBJ1-2; tentatively, D is TRBD1 (5 bases). Deletions cut 2 bases from V and 4 bases from J, with 5 bases between. This CDR3 spans 11 amino acids. Germline-derived CDR1 and CDR2 are GTSNPN and SVGIG (reference sequence). As DNA, the CDR3 is TGTGCCTGGAGTACAGGCTATGGCTACACCTTC. Translating it yields CAWSTGYGYTF.

This clone was seen a few times. V usage is TRBV4-1 and J usage is TRBJ1-2, with no clear D. The CDR3 sequence is 18 residues long. With 0 bases removed from V and 0 bases from J, the gap between germline ends came to 17 bases. Germline CDR1 and CDR2: MGHRA and YSYEKL. Here the CDR3 reads CASSQDRWAERANYGYTF. In DNA form, the CDR3 reads TGCGCCAGCAGCCAAGATAGGTGGGCTGAGAGAGCTAACTATGGCTACACCTTC.

V usage is TRBV7-9 and J usage is TRBJ2-5, with 11 nucleotides matching TRBD1. CDR1 is SEHNR and CDR2 is FQNEAQ in the germline V gene (reference sequence). V lost 3 bases, J lost 4 bases, and 4 bases stayed unmatched. There are 15 residues in the CDR3. CDR3 nucleotides: TGTGCCAGCAGCTTCGGGACAGGGGGACGAGAGACCCAGTACTTC. It translates to CASSFGTGGRETQYF. Complete variable domain (other parts from reference TRBV7-9 and TRBJ2-5): DTGVSQNPRHKITKRGQNVTFRCDPISEHNRLYWYRQTLGQGPEFLTYFQNEAQLEKSRLLSDRFSAERPKGSFSTLEIQRTEQGDSAMYLCASSFGTGGRETQYFGPGTRLLVL.

The chain employs TRBV6-5 and TRBJ2-5; D gene ambiguous. Germline-derived CDR1 and CDR2 are MNHEY and SVGAGI. This CDR3 comprises 12 residues. V lost 4 bases, J lost 4 bases, and 7 bases lay in between. CDR3 residues: CASSSSGETQYF. CDR3 sequence (DNA): TGTGCCAGCAGTTCCTCCGGAGAGACCCAGTACTTC.